The sequence of this T cell receptor (beta chain) was determined in a study of CD8 T cells in Susac syndrome. Reverse transcription used about 0.5 to 1 ug RNA and random hexamers. Each CDR3 protein is one row after TCRdb ran MiXCR on the immunoSEQ multiplex PCR reads. The sample has under 200,000 distinct CDR3 sequences, roughly nine tenths seen once. This CDR3 is built from 14 residues. Per the germline V gene, CDR1 is MNHEY and CDR2 is SVGEGT. Sequencing of TCR beta drew on CD8+ and CD4+ T cells from blood. A note on this clonotype: What it binds is unknown. One end of the junction varies from germline; a read error may be responsible.

Study-wide points: CD4+ T cell repertoires in Susac syndrome exhibited no evidence of clonal expansion.

The material sequenced was CD4+ T cells from PBMCs. The source of this sequence is a human donor with Susac syndrome. The chain joins TRBV6-2 or TRBV6-3 to TRBJ2-7, with a tentative D call TRBD2 (7 bases). The CDR3 DNA reads as TGTGCCAGCAGTTACTCAGGGGGAGGGTCTCGTCTGGACTTC. The encoded protein is CASSYSGGGSRLDF.